This entry concerns a single T cell receptor beta chain. The target antigen is unknown. Every bit of the isolated RNA underwent reverse transcription, so sequencing read expressed TCRB transcripts. Some clones are missing from TCRdb's copy, which holds only in-frame ones; the method was immunoSEQ multiplex PCR. The sample shows approximately 27,000 clones, under 50% of them seen only once. The sample belongs to a study of beta chain features in type 1 diabetes. Study-level findings and limits: All four CD4+ subsets from Type 1 diabetes patients carried moderately but significantly shorter TCRB CDR3s. Cells carrying high TCR expression could end up over-represented when cDNA is sequenced.

Germline V lookup: CDR1 KGHSH, CDR2 LQKENI. The CDR3 has 17 amino acids. J lost 6 bases, V lost 5 bases, and 11 bases had no gene match. Every donor had blood drawn once into heparin, around 120 mL on average. Each of the CD4+ naive, central memory, regulatory and stem cell-like memory populations was sorted via CD45RO/CCR7/CD25/CD127/CD95/CD27. This chain links TRBV18 with TRBJ2-3, with 13 bases matching TRBD2. Sequenced material: stem cell memory CD4+ T cells from blood. This receptor was taken from a man aged 25 to 40 with type 1 diabetes. This CDR3 reads CASSTGTSGTGPDTQYF. CDR3 nucleotides: TGTGCCAGCTCAACTGGGACTAGCGGGACCGGGCCGGATACGCAGTATTTT.